Listed here are 24 T cell receptor beta chains from one sample, sequenced in a study of blood T cells in healthy people across ages (dated by TCRdb to 2013 to 2016). Library creation used 5' RACE. TCRdb names Illumina HiSeq 2500 as the instrument used. The second PCR ran for about 7 to 11 cycles and used a J-beta primer mix along with a sample-barcoded 5' primer. The public reads were reprocessed in TCRdb via fastp at Q25 and MiXCR, keeping in-frame beta chains. Every CDR3 protein is listed once, alongside the most common genes and DNA of its rows. In all, the sample holds about 730,000 distinct CDR3 sequences, and roughly 47% of those were seen once. 20% to 25% of the sample is held by the ten biggest clonotypes. Sequenced sample: blood. Source of these receptors: a woman aged 60 to 75 in good health.

The chain couples TRBV9 to TRBJ2-3; no clear D. V was shortened by 0 bases and J by 10 bases, with 12 bases between the two germline ends. This CDR3 has 13 amino acids. Germline V gene lookup returns CDR1 SGDLS and CDR2 YYNGEE. The CDR3 coding sequence is TGTGCCAGCAGCGTAGGGCCTCAGGACGCGCAGTATTTT. Its translation: CASSVGPQDAQYF.

This clonotype was counted only a few times. V is TRBV2 and J is TRBJ2-3; maybe TRBD1 (5 bases). The V end lost 2 bases, the J end lost 1 base, and 13 bases lay between the germline ends. The V gene's germline CDR1 is SNHLY and CDR2 FYNNEI. This CDR3 comprises 16 residues. CDR3 coding DNA: TGTGCCAGCAGTGAAATTTGGGGCCAGGGCACAGATACGCAGTATTTT. This gives the protein CASSEIWGQGTDTQYF.

The genes are TRBV7-9 and TRBJ2-3; D call uncertain. CDR1 and CDR2 (germline): SEHNR, FQNEAQ (reference sequence). This CDR3 comprises 13 residues. With 5 bases removed from V and 3 bases from J, the gap between germline ends came to 9 bases. CDR3 bases: TGTGCCAGCAGCCCTGACGGAACAGATACGCAGTATTTT. Its protein product is CASSPDGTDTQYF.

The V gene is TRBV12-3 or TRBV12-4, the J gene TRBJ2-1; possible D gene TRBD2, 6 bases. The CDR3 loop spans 15 amino acids. V lost 6 bases and J lost 13, with 25 bases in between. CDR3 region: CASSEGWRGGETQFF. The CDR3 nucleotides read TGTGCCAGCAGCGAGGGGTGGAGGGGAGGAGAGACCCAGTTCTTC.

CDR3 coding DNA: TGCGCCAGCAGCCAATCACTAGCGGGCCCCAGCACAGATACGCAGTATTTT. Its protein product is CASSQSLAGPSTDTQYF. The rearrangement uses TRBV4-1 and TRBJ2-3; 9 bases are a match to TRBD2. V shed 2 bases, J shed 0 bases, and the junction held 6 bases outside the gene matches. The CDR3 extends over 17 amino acids. Per germline, CDR1 MGHRA and CDR2 YSYEKL.

The J gene is TRBJ2-3, the V gene TRBV4-3; D gene unclear. The V end was cut by 1 base, the J end by 2 bases, with 7 bases between. Germline V gives CDR1 LGHNA, CDR2 YSLEER. The CDR3 length is 14 residues. The chain's CDR3 is CASSQALTTDTQYF. The CDR3 region has the DNA TGCGCCAGCAGCCAAGCTTTAACCACAGATACGCAGTATTTT.

The chain carries TRBV7-3 and TRBJ2-1; weak D call: TRBD2 (5 bases). Germline V gene sequence: CDR1 SGHTA, CDR2 FQGTGA. This CDR3 comprises 15 residues. V gave up 2 bases and J gave up 6 bases, with 14 bases separating them. This chain's CDR3 is CASSLQAGESNEQFF. CDR3 nucleotides: TGTGCCAGCAGCTTACAGGCGGGTGAATCCAATGAGCAGTTCTTC.

The V call is TRBV20-1, the J call TRBJ2-4; 12 bases line up with TRBD2. The V gene's germline CDR1 is DFQATT and CDR2 SNEGSKA (reference sequence). Trimming cost V 3 bases and J 15 bases; bases outside gene matches: 9. This CDR3 region has 13 residues. The CDR3 loop reads CSASLAGGGTLYF. The CDR3 region has the DNA TGCAGTGCTAGCCTAGCGGGAGGGGGGACTTTGTACTTC.

About this clonotype: A junction end diverges from the germline sequence, so it may reflect a read error. The chain links TRBV27 to TRBJ1-1; 11 bases are shared with TRBD1. This CDR3 is built from 15 residues. The germline gives CDR1 MNHEY, CDR2 SMNVEV (reference sequence). In DNA form, the CDR3 reads TGTGCCAGCAGTTCTGGACAGGGGGCGAACACTGACGCTTTCTTT. It specifies CASSSGQGANTDAFF.

The V call is TRBV20-1, the J call TRBJ2-3; TRBD2 matches 9 bases. Germline V lookup: CDR1 DFQATT, CDR2 SNEGSKA (reference sequence). The trim removed 3 bases at V and 6 bases at J, leaving 7 bases unmatched. This CDR3 has 14 residues. The CDR3 DNA sequence: TGCAGTGCTAGTGTAGCGGGAGTTTTTGATACGCAGTATTTT. Amino acid sequence: CSASVAGVFDTQYF.

The chain recombines TRBV24-1 with TRBJ2-3, with 9 bases lining up with TRBD2. After removal of 6 bases from V and 0 bases from J, the junction contained 3 bases not matched to a gene. Germline V lookup: CDR1 KGHDR, CDR2 SFDVKD. CDR3 size: 15 residues. CDR3 sequence reads: CATSLLAGSTDTQYF. CDR3 DNA sequence: TGTGCCACCAGTCTCCTAGCGGGGAGCACAGATACGCAGTATTTT.

Only a few counts were recorded for this clonotype. CDR3 DNA: TGTGCCATCAGTGACCGACAGGGTTCGCAGTATTTT. It encodes CAISDRQGSQYF. The chain recombines TRBV10-3 with TRBJ2-3; 7 bases line up with TRBD1. Trimming at V came to 3 bases and at J to 10 bases, leaving 4 bases not matched to a gene. CDR1 is ENHRY and CDR2 is SYGVKD in the germline V gene. This CDR3 is built from 12 residues.

This clonotype was counted at least ten times. J is TRBJ2-1 and V is TRBV29-1; possibly TRBD2 for D (6 bases). Germline V CDR1 and CDR2: SQVTM, ANQGSEA. V lost 1 base to trimming and J lost 0 bases, with 16 bases between them. This CDR3 region has 17 residues. Here the CDR3 DNA reads TGCAGCGTTGAAGGGGCGGCCCTAGCGAGCTCCTACAATGAGCAGTTCTTC. Its translation is CSVEGAALASSYNEQFF.

This clonotype was picked up a small number of times. This rearrangement joins TRBV14 to TRBJ2-1; TRBD2 aligns across 13 bases. The V and J ends lost 10 bases and 5 bases, in that order; junction bases with no gene match: 8. CDR1 SGHDN and CDR2 FVKESK come from the germline V gene. CDR3 size: 15 residues. Written as DNA, the CDR3 is TGTGCCAACCCGGGACTAGCGGGAATAGACAATGAGCAGTTCTTC. Encoded protein: CANPGLAGIDNEQFF.

The chain has TRBV20-1 and TRBJ2-5; 8 nucleotides agree with TRBD2. Per germline, CDR1 DFQATT and CDR2 SNEGSKA (reference sequence). This CDR3 region has 16 residues. V trimming: 0 bases; J trimming: 1 base; junction bases outside the gene matches: 7. CDR3 amino acids: CSARDLASGFQETQYF. As DNA, the CDR3 is TGCAGTGCTAGAGATTTGGCTAGCGGGTTCCAAGAGACCCAGTACTTC.

This clonotype was seen only once. V gene TRBV4-2 combines with J gene TRBJ2-5, with D perhaps given as TRBD1 or TRBD2 (6 bases each). CDR3 length equals 15 residues. Germline CDR1 is LGHNA and CDR2 is YNFKEQ. V shed 4 bases and J shed 3 bases, with 15 bases lying between them. CDR3: CASSPFGGDKETQYF. As DNA, the CDR3 is TGTGCCAGCAGCCCCTTCGGAGGGGACAAAGAGACCCAGTACTTC.

The chain joins TRBV4-1 to TRBJ1-2; unclear D gene. Per germline, CDR1 MGHRA and CDR2 YSYEKL. This CDR3 is built from 18 residues. V lost 0 bases and J lost 4, with 21 bases in between. The CDR3, as DNA: TGCGCCAGCAGCCAAGATAGCGAACACTTAAAAGTTATCTATGGCTACACCTTC. It is translated as CASSQDSEHLKVIYGYTF.

On this clonotype itself: This may stem from a read error, because a much larger clone lies one nucleotide away. The chain joins TRBV7-2 to TRBJ2-4; D possibly corresponds to TRBD2 (5 bases). Germline values: CDR1 SGHTA, CDR2 FQGNSA. Trimming stripped 3 bases from V and 12 bases from J, with 21 bases between. This CDR3 has 15 amino acids. The CDR3 nucleotides read TGTGCCAGCAGCTTCAGAGACGGTGCTCCCGAGGGTCAGTACTTC. Translating gives CASSFRDGAPEGQYF.

The CDR3 coding sequence is TGCAGTGGCAAGGGTAGCGGACTATTTGGGGAGCAGTACTTC. It codes for CSGKGSGLFGEQYF. This sequence joins TRBV29-1 and TRBJ2-5; tentatively, D is TRBD2 (6 bases). CDR3 length: 14 residues. Germline V gives CDR1 SQVTM, CDR2 ANQGSEA.

The rearrangement links TRBV3-1 to TRBJ2-5; D may be TRBD1 (5 bases). Per the germline V gene, CDR1 is LGHDT and CDR2 is YNNKEL (reference sequence). This CDR3 contains 15 residues. Trimming took off 2 bases at V and 5 bases at J, with 15 bases between the two ends. For the CDR3, the DNA is TGTGCCAGCAGCCAAAATCCAGGGTTTGGGGAGACCCAGTACTTC. Translating it yields CASSQNPGFGETQYF.

The chain uses TRBV3-1 and TRBJ2-3; 9 nucleotides agree with TRBD2. Germline V gene data show CDR1 as LGHDT and CDR2 as YNNKEL (reference sequence). CDR3 size: 15 residues. The V segment lost 1 base and the J segment 4 bases; nucleotides outside the gene matches: 3. CDR3 residues: CASSQGGGAPDTQYF. In DNA form, the CDR3 reads TGTGCCAGCAGCCAAGGCGGGGGGGCTCCAGATACGCAGTATTTT.

The chain combines TRBV6-1 with TRBJ1-2; a weak D match, TRBD1 (6 bases). CDR1 is MNHNS and CDR2 is SASEGT in the germline V gene. The CDR3 loop spans 13 amino acids. With 2 bases removed from V and 7 bases from J, the gap between germline ends came to 11 bases. CDR3 sequence (DNA): TGTGCCAGCAGTGAACGGGGGCTGGGTGGCTACACCTTC. Translation: CASSERGLGGYTF.

This chain joins TRBV20-1 and TRBJ2-7; no definite D call. CDR3 length: 12 amino acids. Germline CDR1 is DFQATT and CDR2 is SNEGSKA (reference sequence). Trimming shortened V by 0 bases and J by 2 bases, and 5 bases separated the two germline ends. DNA for the CDR3: TGCAGTGCTAGAGAAAACACCTACGAGCAGTACTTC. This sequence encodes CSARENTYEQYF.

The gene calls are TRBV11-2 and TRBJ1-5; the D gene is possibly TRBD1 (5 bases). V shed 0 bases and J shed 7 bases, with 13 bases lying between them. The CDR3 totals 15 residues. Per the germline V gene, CDR1 is SGHAT and CDR2 is FQNNGV. The CDR3 DNA is TGTGCCAGCAGCTTAGAGTGGGGGGAAGGGCAGCCCCAGCATTTT. It specifies CASSLEWGEGQPQHF.